This T cell receptor beta chain was sequenced during a study of shared clonotypes between healthy human individuals. Points from the study as a whole: How much donors shared clonotypes was expected to be affected by sequencing depth. Naive subsets tended to show greater estimated richness than memory subsets.

Notes on this clone: Antigen unknown.

Sequencing was performed with immunoSEQ multiplex PCR; in TCRdb, only in-frame clones are kept and a portion is missing. The table includes under 1,100,000 clones, roughly 75% detected once. J gave up 9 bases and V 4 bases, and 7 bases lay outside the gene matches. CDR3 length: 15 amino acids. CDR1 MNHNY and CDR2 SVGAGI come from the germline V gene (reference sequence). J is TRBJ2-1 and V is TRBV6-6, with 12 bases that match TRBD2. The sample comprised memory CD4+ T cells sorted from blood. The subset here: CD45RA-negative fraction. The receptor was isolated from a man aged 18 to 30 in good health. The CDR3 sequence is CASSSLAGGHLEQFF. CDR3 nucleotides: TGTGCCAGCAGTTCCCTAGCGGGAGGGCATCTTGAGCAGTTCTTC.